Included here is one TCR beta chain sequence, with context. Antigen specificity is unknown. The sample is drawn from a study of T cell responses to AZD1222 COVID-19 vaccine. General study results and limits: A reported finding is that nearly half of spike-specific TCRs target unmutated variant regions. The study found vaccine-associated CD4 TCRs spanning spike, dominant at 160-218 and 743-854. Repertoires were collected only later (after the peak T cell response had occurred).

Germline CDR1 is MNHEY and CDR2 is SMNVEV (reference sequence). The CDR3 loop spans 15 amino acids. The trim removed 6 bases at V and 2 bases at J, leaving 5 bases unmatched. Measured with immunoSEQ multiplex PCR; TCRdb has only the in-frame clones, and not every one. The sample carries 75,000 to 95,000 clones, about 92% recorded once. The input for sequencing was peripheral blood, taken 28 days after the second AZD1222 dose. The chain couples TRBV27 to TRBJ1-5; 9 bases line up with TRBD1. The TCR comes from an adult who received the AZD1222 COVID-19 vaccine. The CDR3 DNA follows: TGTGCCAGCAGGGTACAGGGGGCTGGCAATCAGCCCCAGCATTTT. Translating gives CASRVQGAGNQPQHF.